The clone carrying this TCR beta chain was detected only a few times. The CDR3 length is 14 residues. Per germline, CDR1 MNHEY and CDR2 SVGAGI. With 5 bases removed from V and 4 bases from J, the gap between germline ends came to 14 bases. These data are taken from a study of blood T cells in healthy people across ages. Together with a sample-barcoded 5' primer, a J-beta primer mix was included in a second PCR lasting 7 to 11 cycles. Every molecule of cDNA carried a tag from a template-switch adaptor with 12 random nucleotides. TCRdb redid the calling of the 5' RACE reads with MiXCR, one entry per CDR3 protein. Of more than 650,000 distinct CDR3 sequences in the sample, around a fifth were seen once.

This clonotype originated in a man between 65 and 85 years old in good health. V gene TRBV6-5 combines with J gene TRBJ1-1, with D uncertain. The sequencing sample was made of blood. The CDR3 protein is CASSTWTRGTEAFF. In DNA, the CDR3 is TGTGCCAGCAGTACCTGGACTCGGGGCACTGAAGCTTTCTTT.